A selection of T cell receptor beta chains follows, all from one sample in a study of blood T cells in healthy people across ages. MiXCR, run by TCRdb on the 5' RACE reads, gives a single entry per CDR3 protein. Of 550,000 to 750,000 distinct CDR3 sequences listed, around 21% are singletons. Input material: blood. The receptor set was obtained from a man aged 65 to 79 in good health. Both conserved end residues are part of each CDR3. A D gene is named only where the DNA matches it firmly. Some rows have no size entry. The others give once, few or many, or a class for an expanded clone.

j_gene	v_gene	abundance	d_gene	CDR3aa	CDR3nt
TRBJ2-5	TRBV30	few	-	CAWDLGSLPRETQYF	TGTGCCTGGGACCTCGGCTCGTTGCCTCGGGAGACCCAGTACTTC
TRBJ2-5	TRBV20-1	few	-	CSARDWGELETQYF	TGCAGTGCTAGAGATTGGGGGGAGCTAGAGACCCAGTACTTC
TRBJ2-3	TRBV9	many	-	CASSPTNTDTQYF	TGTGCCAGCAGCCCGACGAACACAGATACGCAGTATTTT
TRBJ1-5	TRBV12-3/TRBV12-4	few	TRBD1	CASSLLGQGTQHF	TGTGCCAGCAGTCTCCTTGGACAGGGAACCCAGCATTTT
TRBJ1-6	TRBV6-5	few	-	CASSFSSYNSPLHF	TGTGCCAGCAGTTTTAGCTCCTATAATTCACCCCTCCACTTT
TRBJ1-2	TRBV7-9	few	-	CASSFDGGVYGYTF	TGTGCCAGCAGCTTTGACGGGGGCGTCTATGGCTACACCTTC
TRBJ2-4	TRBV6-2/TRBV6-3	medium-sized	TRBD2	CASSYSEIAGGTNIQYF	TGTGCCAGCAGTTACTCAGAAATAGCGGGAGGTACTAACATTCAGTACTTC
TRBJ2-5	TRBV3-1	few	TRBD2	CASSPEALAGGMETQYF	TGTGCCAGCAGCCCCGAGGCCCTAGCGGGAGGGATGGAGACCCAGTACTTC
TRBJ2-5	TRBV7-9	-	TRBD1	CASRLQGNDETQYF	TGTGCCAGCAGGCTACAGGGGAATGACGAGACCCAGTACTTC
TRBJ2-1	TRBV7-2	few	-	CASSQMGWSWNEQFF	TGTGCCAGCAGCCAAATGGGGTGGAGTTGGAATGAGCAGTTCTTC
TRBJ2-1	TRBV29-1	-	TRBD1	CSVERTGGYNEQFF	TGCAGCGTTGAACGGACAGGGGGGTACAATGAGCAGTTCTTC
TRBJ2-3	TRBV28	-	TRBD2	CASSSAGPYPTDTQYF	TGTGCCAGCAGTTCAGCGGGACCGTACCCCACAGATACGCAGTATTTT
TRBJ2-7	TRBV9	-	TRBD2	CASSVRLAGQDNEQYF	TGTGCCAGCAGCGTGCGACTAGCGGGACAGGACAACGAGCAGTACTTC
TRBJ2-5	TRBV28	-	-	CATTRLSAGETQYF	TGTGCCACCACTAGGCTCTCGGCGGGGGAGACCCAGTACTTC
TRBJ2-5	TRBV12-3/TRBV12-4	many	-	CASSAKETQYF	TGTGCCAGCAGCGCGAAAGAGACCCAGTACTTC
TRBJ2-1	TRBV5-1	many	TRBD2	CASSLAGLAELYNEQFF	TGCGCCAGCAGCTTGGCGGGACTAGCGGAACTCTACAATGAGCAGTTCTTC
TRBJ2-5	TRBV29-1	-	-	CSVGLVLETQYF	TGCAGCGTCGGACTGGTCCTGGAGACCCAGTACTTC
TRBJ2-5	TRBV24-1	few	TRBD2	CATSDFASGIKETQYF	TGTGCCACCAGTGATTTCGCCAGCGGGATTAAAGAGACCCAGTACTTC
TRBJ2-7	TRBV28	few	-	CASSLDLGRDFAYEQYF	TGTGCCAGCAGTTTGGATTTGGGGCGGGACTTCGCCTACGAGCAGTACTTC
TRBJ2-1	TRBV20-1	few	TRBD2	CSARIPPAGISSYNEQFF	TGCAGTGCTAGAATTCCTCCAGCGGGGATAAGCTCCTACAATGAGCAGTTCTTC
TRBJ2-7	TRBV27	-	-	CASSPGQSPPYEQYF	TGTGCCAGCAGTCCAGGACAGAGCCCTCCCTACGAGCAGTACTTC
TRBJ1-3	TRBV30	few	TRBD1	CAWRDRGRGNTIYF	TGTGCCTGGAGGGACAGGGGGCGAGGAAACACCATATATTTT
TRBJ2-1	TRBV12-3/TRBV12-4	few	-	CAGSTNEQFF	TGTGCCGGCAGCACCAATGAGCAGTTCTTC
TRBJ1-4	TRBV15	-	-	CATSRDLRELGEKLFF	TGTGCCACCAGCAGAGATCTTAGGGAACTGGGGGAAAAACTGTTTTTT
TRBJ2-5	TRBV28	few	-	CASSPSGTVQETQYF	TGTGCCAGCAGCCCCAGCGGGACAGTTCAAGAGACCCAGTACTTC
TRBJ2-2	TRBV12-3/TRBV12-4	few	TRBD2	CASSLGSGRTGELFF	TGTGCCAGCAGTTTGGGCAGCGGGAGGACCGGGGAGCTGTTTTTT
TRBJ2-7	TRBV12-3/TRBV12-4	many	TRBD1	CASSFGKTGSVEQYF	TGTGCCAGCAGTTTCGGAAAGACAGGGAGCGTGGAGCAGTACTTC
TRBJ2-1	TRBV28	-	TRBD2	CASRETGTSGEFF	TGTGCCAGCAGAGAGACCGGGACTAGTGGAGAGTTCTTC
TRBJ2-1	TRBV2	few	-	CASSEAWGGSEQFF	TGTGCCAGCAGTGAAGCTTGGGGTGGCAGTGAGCAGTTCTTC
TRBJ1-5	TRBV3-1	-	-	CASSQGGGLGQPQHF	TGTGCCAGCAGCCAAGGGGGAGGGCTAGGTCAGCCCCAGCATTTT
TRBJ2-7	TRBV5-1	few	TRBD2	CASSLEPASTSGYSYEQYF	TGCGCCAGCAGCTTGGAGCCCGCCTCGACTAGCGGCTACTCCTACGAGCAGTACTTC